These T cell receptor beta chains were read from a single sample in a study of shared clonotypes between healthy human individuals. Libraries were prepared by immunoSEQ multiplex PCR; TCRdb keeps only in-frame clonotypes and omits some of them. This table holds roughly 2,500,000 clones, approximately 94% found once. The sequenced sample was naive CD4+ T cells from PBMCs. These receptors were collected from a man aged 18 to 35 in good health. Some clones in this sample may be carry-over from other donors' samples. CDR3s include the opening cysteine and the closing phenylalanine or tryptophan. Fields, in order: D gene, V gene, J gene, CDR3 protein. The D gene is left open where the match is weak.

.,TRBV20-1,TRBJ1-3,CSVGSGNTIYF
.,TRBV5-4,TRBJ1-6,CASSWPNSPLHF
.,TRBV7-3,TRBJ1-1,CASSSQRNTEAFF
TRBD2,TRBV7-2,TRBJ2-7,CASSLQGLAGVEQYF
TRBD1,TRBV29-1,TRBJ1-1,CSVPGTGIMNTEAFF
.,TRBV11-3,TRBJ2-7,CASSLQYEGYEQYF
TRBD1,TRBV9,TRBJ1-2,CASSVLGDSGYTF
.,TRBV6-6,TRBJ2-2,CASSYPRSLDGGELFF
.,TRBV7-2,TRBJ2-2,CASSPHPAENTGELFF
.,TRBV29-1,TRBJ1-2,CSVEYPHGQSNYGYTF
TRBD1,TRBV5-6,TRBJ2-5,CASNIQGAEETQYF
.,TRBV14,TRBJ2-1,CASSPRASSYNEQFF
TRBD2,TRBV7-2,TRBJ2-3,CASSPRLAGGTDTQYF
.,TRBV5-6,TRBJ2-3,CASSLGGLGDTQYF
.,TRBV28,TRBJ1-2,CASRDGQNYGYTF
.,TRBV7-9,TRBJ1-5,CASSVRVNQPQHF
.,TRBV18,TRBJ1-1,CASSPLTGSRTEAFF
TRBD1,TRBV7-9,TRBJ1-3,CASSPWGQGASGNTIYF
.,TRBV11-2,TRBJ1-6,CASSLLGLGKSPLHF
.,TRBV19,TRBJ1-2,CASSIEGGANYGYTF
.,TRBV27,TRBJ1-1,CASSLLGGTEAFF
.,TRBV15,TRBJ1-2,CATSRTPGGYTF
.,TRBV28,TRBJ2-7,CASSQQGFRGSYEQYF